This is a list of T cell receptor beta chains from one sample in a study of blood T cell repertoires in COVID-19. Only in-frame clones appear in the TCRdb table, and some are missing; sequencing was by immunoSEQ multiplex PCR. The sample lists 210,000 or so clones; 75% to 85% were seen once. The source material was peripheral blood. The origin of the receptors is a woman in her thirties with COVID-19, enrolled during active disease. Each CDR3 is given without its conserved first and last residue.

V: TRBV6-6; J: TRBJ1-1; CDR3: ASSLGGRTEAF
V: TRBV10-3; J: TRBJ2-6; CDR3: AIKTTINVLT
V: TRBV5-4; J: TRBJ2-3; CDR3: ASSPGSRTDTQY
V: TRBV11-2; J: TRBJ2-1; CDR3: ASLTGTSGRSSYNEQF
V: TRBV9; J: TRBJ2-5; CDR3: ASSERGGRETQY
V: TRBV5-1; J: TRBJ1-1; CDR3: ASSLSTGGRNTEAF
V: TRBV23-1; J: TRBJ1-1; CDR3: ASRHRDRDPTDPEAF
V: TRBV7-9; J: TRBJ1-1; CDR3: ASSTKGGDSPGAF
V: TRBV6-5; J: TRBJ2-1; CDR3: ASSYSIGGEQF
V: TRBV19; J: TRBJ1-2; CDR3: ASSQTGGRLGYGYT
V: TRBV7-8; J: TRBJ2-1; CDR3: ASTLNRWGVHNEQF
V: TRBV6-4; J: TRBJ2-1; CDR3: ASSDSFGTSGRGEQF
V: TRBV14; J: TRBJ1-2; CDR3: ASSEDRDYGYT
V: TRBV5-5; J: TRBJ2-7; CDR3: ASSLGDRTYEQY
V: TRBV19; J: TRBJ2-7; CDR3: ASSPRWAGGPYEQY
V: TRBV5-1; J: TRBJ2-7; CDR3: ASSLYGGRAEQY
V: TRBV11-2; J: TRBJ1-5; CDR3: ASSLAGQVSNQPQH
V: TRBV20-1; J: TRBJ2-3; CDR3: SASRTSGGAGDTQY
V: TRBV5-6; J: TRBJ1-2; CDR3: ASTPGVGYT
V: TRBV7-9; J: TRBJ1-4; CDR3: ASSSRELKLF
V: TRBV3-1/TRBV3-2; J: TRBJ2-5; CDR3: ASSFRDRTQETQY
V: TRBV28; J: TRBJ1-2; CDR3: ASTIRDSQWGYT
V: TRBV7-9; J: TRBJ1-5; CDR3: ASSPQGRNQPQH
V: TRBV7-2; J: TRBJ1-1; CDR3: ASSLYRNTEAF
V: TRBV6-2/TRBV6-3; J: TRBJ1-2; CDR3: ASSRPPGVYT
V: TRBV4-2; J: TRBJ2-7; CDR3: ASSQDAGAASYEQY
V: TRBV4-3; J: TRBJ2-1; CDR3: ASSSGLAYNEQF
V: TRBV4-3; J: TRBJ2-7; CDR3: ASSRVSGTGGHEQY
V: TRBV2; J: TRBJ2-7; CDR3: ASSDISYEQY
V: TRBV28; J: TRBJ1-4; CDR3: ASSIGSGGNEKLF
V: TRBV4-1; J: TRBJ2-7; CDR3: ASSRGFSSYEQY
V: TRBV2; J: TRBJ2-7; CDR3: ASRETGAEQY
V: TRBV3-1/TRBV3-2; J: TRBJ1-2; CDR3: ASSQGSGTGLGGYT